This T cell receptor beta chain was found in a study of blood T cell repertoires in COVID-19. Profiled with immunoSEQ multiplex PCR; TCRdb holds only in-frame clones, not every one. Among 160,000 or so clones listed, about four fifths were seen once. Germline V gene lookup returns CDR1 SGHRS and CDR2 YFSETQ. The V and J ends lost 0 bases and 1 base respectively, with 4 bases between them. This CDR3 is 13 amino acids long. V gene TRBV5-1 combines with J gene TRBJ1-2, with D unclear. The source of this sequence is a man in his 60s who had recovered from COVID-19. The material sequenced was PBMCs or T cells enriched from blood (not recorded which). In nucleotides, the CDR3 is TGCGCCAGCAGCTTGGGTAATAACTATGGCTACACCTTC. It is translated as CASSLGNNYGYTF.